This TCR beta chain was captured by sequencing in a study of neurological immune-mediated disorders. Overall study context: Secondary progressive disease was present in 3, and relapsing-remitting disease in approximately 30, of the approximately 35 multiple sclerosis patients. General study points: Neither clinical nor MRI features showed any association with the multiple sclerosis repertoire cluster, and the authors stated that larger cohorts are needed.

MiXCR, run by TCRdb on the 5' RACE reads, gives a single entry per CDR3 protein. The sample has about 33,000 distinct CDR3 sequences, approximately 1.4% seen once; the top ten hold around 9%. Unsorted libraries were generated from 2 million PBMCs. These cells had been stored in RNAlater at -80 C. The table lists this clonotype with many counts. What it binds is not known. The CDR3 contains 14 residues. Germline lookup yields CDR1 SGDLS and CDR2 YYNGEE. With V trimmed by 4 bases and J by 3 bases, 5 bases remained unmatched. The chain links TRBV9 to TRBJ2-3, with 7 bases fitting TRBD2. This sequence was found in a woman aged 25-40 years with multiple sclerosis. Sequenced input: PBMCs. CDR3 DNA sequence: TGTGCCAGCAGCTCACGGACTAGAACAGATACGCAGTATTTT. It is translated as CASSSRTRTDTQYF.